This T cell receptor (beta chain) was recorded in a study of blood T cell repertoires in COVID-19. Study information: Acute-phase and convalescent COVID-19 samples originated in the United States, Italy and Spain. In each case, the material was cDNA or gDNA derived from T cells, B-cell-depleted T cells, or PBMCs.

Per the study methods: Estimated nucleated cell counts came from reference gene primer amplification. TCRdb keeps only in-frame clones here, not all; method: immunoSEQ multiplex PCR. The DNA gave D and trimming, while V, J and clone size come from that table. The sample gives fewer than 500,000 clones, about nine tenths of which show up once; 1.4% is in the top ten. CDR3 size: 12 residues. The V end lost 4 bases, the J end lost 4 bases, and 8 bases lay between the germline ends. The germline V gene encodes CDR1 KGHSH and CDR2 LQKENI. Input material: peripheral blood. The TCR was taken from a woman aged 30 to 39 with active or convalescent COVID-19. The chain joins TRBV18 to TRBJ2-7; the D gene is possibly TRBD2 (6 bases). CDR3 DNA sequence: TGTGCCAGCTCACTGGAGGGATACGAGCAGTACTTC. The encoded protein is CASSLEGYEQYF.